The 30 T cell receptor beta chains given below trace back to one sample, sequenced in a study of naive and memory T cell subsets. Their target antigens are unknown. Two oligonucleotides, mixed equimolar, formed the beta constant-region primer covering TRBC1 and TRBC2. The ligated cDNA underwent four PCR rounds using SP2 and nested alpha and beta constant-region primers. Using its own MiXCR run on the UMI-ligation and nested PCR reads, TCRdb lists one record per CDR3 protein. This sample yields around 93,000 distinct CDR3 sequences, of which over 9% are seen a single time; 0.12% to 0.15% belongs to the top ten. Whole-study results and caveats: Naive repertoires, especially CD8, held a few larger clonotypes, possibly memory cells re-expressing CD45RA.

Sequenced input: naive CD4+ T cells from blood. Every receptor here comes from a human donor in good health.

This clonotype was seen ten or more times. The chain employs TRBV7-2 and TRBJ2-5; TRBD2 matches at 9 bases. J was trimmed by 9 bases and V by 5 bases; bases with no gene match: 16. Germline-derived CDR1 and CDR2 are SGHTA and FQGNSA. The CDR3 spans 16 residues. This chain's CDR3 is CASSLVQGGGAAAQYF. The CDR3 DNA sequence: TGTGCCAGCAGCCTGGTGCAGGGCGGGGGGGCCGCGGCCCAGTACTTC.

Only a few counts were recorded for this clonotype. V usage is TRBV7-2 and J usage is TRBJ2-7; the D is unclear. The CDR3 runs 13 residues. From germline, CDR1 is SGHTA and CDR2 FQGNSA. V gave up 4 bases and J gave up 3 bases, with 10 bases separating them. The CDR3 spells CASSSPGSYEQYF. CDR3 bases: TGTGCCAGCAGCTCGCCGGGTAGCTACGAGCAGTACTTC.

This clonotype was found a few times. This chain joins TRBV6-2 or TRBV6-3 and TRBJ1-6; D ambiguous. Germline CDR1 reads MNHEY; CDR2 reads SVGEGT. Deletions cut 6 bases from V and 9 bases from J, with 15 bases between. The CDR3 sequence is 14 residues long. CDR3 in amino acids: CASSSGLTSSPLHF. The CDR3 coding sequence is TGTGCCAGCAGCTCGGGTTTGACGAGTTCACCCCTCCACTTT.

In DNA, the CDR3 is TGTGCCAGCAGTTACACAGGCCCTGGGGAGACCCAGTACTTC. Protein sequence: CASSYTGPGETQYF. The V and J genes are TRBV6-2 or TRBV6-3 and TRBJ2-5; D is perhaps TRBD1 (5 bases). The CDR3 contains 14 residues. Trimming took 2 bases from V and 5 from J, leaving 12 bases between them. The germline gives CDR1 MNHEY, CDR2 SVGEGT.

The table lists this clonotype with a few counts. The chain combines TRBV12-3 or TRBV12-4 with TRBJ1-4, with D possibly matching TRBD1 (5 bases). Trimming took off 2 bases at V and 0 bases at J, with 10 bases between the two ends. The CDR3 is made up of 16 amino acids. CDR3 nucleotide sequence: TGTGCCAGCAGTTTACAGGGCACCGCAACTAATGAAAAACTGTTTTTT. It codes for CASSLQGTATNEKLFF.

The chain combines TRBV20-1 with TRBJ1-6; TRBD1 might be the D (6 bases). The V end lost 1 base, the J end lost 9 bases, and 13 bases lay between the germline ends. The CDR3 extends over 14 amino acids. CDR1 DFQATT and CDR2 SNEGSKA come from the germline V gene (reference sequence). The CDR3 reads CSARGDRLGSPLHF. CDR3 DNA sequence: TGCAGTGCTAGAGGCGACAGGTTGGGTTCACCCCTCCACTTT.

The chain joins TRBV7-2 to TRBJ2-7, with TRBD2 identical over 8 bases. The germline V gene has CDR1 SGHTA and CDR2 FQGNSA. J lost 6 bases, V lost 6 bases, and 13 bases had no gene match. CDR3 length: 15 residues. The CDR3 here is CASSSTGLEGLEQYF. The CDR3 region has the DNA TGTGCCAGCAGTTCCACGGGACTAGAGGGCCTCGAGCAGTACTTC.

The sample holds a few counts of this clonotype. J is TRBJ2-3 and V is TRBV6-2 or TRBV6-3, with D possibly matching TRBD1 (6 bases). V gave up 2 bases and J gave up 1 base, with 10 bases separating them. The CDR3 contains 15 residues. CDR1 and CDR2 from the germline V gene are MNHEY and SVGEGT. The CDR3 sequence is CASSYPGQRTDTQYF. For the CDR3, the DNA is TGTGCCAGCAGTTACCCAGGACAGCGCACAGATACGCAGTATTTT.

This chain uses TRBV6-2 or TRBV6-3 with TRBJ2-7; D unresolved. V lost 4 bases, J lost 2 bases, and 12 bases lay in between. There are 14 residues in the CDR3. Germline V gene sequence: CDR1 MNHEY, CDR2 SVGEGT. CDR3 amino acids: CASSSLKGTYEQYF. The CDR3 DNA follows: TGTGCCAGCAGTTCCCTCAAAGGAACCTACGAGCAGTACTTC.

CDR3 region: CASSLALGTGELFF. As DNA, the CDR3 is TGCGCCAGCAGCTTGGCCTTAGGGACCGGGGAGCTGTTTTTT. The rearrangement links TRBV5-1 to TRBJ2-2; D uncertain. V lost 0 bases and J 5 bases, leaving 8 bases between the germline ends. Germline CDR1 is SGHRS and CDR2 is YFSETQ. This CDR3 spans 14 amino acids. The variable domain in full, completed from reference TRBV5-1 and TRBJ2-2, reads KAGVTQTPRYLIKTRGQQVTLSCSPISGHRSVSWYQQTPGQGLQFLFEYFSETQRNKGNFPGRFSGRQFSNSRSEMNVSTLELGDSALYLCASSLALGTGELFFGEGSRLTVL.

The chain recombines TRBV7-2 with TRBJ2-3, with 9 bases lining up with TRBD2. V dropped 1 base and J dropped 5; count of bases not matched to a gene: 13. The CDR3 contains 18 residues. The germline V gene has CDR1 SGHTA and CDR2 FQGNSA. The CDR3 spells CASSLVRELAGAKDTQYF. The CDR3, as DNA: TGTGCCAGCAGCTTAGTAAGGGAACTAGCGGGCGCGAAAGATACGCAGTATTTT. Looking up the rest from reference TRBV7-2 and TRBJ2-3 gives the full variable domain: GAGVSQSPSNKVTEKGKDVELRCDPISGHTALYWYRQSLGQGLEFLIYFQGNSAPDKSGLPSDRFSAERTGGSVSTLTIQRTQQEDSAVYLCASSLVRELAGAKDTQYFGPGTRLTVL.

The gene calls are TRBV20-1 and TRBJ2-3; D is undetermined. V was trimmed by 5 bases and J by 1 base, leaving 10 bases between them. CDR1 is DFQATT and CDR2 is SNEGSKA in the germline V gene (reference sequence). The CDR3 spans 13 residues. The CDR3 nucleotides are TGCAGTGCTTTCGACGGACGCACAGATACGCAGTATTTT. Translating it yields CSAFDGRTDTQYF.

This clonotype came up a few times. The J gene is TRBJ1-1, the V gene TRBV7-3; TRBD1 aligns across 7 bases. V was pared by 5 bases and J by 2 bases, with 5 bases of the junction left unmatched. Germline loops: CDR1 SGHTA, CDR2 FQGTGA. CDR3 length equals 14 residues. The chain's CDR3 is CASSTQGGNTEAFF. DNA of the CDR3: TGTGCCAGCAGCACTCAGGGGGGAAACACTGAAGCTTTCTTT.

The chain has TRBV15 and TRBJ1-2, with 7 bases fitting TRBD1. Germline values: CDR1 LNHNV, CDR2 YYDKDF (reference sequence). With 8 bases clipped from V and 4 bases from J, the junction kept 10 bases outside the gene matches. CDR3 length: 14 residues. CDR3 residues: CATGGGGGVYGYTF. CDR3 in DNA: TGTGCCACCGGAGGAGGAGGGGGCGTCTATGGCTACACCTTC.

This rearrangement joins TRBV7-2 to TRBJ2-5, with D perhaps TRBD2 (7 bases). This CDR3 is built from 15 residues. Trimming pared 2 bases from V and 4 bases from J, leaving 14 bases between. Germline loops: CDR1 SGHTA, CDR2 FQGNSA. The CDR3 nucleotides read TGTGCCAGCAGCTTATTTTGGGCGGGGGCAGAGACCCAGTACTTC. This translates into CASSLFWAGAETQYF.

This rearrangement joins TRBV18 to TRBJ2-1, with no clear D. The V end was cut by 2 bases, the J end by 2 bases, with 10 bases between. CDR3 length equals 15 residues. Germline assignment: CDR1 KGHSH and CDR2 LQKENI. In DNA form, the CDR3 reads TGTGCCAGCTCACCAGGGCAGGACCCCTACAATGAGCAGTTCTTC. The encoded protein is CASSPGQDPYNEQFF.

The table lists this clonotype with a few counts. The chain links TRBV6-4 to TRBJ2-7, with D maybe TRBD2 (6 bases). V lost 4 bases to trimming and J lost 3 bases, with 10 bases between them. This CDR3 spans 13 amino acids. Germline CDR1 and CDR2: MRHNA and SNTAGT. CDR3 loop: CASSAEGGYEQYF. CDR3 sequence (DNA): TGTGCCAGCAGTGCTGAGGGAGGCTACGAGCAGTACTTC.

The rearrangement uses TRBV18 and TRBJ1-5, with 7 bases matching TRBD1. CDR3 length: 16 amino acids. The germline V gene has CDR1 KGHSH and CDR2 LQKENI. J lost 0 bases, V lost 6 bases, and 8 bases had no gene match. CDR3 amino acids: CASSTTGLNSNQPQHF. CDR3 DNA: TGTGCCAGCTCCACGACAGGGCTCAATAGCAATCAGCCCCAGCATTTT.

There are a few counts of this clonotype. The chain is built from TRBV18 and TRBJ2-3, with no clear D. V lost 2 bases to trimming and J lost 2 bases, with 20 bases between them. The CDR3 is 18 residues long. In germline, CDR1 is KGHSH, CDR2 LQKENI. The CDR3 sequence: CASSPTVSARTHTDTQYF. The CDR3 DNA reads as TGTGCCAGCTCACCAACGGTGTCGGCGCGGACCCACACAGATACGCAGTATTTT.

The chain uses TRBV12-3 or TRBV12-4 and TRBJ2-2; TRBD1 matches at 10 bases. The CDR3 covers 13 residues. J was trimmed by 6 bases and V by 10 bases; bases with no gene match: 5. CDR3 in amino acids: CATGQGLAGELFF. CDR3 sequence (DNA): TGTGCCACGGGACAGGGGTTGGCCGGGGAGCTGTTTTTT.

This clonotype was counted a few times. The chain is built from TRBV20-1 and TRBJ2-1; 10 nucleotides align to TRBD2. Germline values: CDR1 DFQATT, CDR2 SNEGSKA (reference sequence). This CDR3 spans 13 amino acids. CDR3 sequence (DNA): TGCAGCGCCAGCGGGAGGGCGATCAATGAGCAGTTCTTC. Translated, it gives CSASGRAINEQFF.

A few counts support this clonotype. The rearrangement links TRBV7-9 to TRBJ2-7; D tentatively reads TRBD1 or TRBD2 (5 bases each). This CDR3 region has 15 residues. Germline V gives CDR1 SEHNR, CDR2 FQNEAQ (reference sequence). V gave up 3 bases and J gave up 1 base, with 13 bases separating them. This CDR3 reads CASSFAPRESYEQYF. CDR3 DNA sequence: TGTGCCAGCAGCTTCGCCCCCAGGGAGTCCTACGAGCAGTACTTC.

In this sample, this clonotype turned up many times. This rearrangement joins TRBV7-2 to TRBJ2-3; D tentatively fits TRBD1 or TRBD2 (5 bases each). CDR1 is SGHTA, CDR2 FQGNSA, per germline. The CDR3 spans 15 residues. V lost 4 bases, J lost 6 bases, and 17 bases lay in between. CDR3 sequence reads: CASSYRDHFGDTQYF. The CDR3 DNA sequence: TGTGCCAGCAGCTACCGGGACCACTTCGGGGATACGCAGTATTTT.

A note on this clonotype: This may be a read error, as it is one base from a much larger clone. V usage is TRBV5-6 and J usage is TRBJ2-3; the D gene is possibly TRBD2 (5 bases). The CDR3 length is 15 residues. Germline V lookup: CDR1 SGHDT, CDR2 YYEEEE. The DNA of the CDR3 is TGTGCCAGCAGTGCCGGGATAGGAAGCACATATACGCAGTATTTT. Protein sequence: CASSAGIGSTYTQYF.

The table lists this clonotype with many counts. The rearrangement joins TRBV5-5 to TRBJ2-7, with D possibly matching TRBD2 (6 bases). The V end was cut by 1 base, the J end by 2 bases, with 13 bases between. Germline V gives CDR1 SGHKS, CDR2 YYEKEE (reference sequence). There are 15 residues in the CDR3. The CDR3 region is CASSLWRVPTYEQYF. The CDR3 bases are TGTGCCAGCAGCTTGTGGAGGGTTCCCACCTACGAGCAGTACTTC.

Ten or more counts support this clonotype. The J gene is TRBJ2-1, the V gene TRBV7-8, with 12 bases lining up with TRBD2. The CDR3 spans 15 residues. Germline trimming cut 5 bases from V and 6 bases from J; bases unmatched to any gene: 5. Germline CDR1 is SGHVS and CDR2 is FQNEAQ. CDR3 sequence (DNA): TGTGCCAGCAGCCAGACTAGCGGGAGTTTCAATGAGCAGTTCTTC. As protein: CASSQTSGSFNEQFF.

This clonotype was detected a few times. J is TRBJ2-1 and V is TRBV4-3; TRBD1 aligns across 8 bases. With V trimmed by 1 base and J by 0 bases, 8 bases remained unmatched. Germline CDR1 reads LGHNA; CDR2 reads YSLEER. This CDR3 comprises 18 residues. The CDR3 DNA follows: TGCGCCAGCAGCCAAGGGCCCAGGGGGCCGAGCTCCTACAATGAGCAGTTCTTC. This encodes CASSQGPRGPSSYNEQFF.

In nucleotides, the CDR3 is TGTGCCACCAGCAGAGATCGGGGTAGCGGGAGGGCCGCAGATACGCAGTATTTT. It translates to CATSRDRGSGRAADTQYF. The chain couples TRBV15 to TRBJ2-3, with 11 positions matching TRBD2. Germline V lookup: CDR1 LNHNV, CDR2 YYDKDF (reference sequence). After removal of 0 bases from V and 4 bases from J, the junction contained 9 bases not matched to a gene. The CDR3 length is 18 residues.

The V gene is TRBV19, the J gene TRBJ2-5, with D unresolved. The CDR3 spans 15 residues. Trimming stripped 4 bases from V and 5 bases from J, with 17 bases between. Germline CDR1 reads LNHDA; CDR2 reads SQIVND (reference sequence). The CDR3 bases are TGTGCCAGTAGTAAATCAGGCAGGAACGTGGAGACCCAGTACTTC. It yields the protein CASSKSGRNVETQYF.

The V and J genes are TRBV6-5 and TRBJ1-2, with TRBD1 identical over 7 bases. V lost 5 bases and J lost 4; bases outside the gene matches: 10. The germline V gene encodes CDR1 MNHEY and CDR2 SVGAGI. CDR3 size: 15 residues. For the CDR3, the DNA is TGTGCCAGCAGTCGGGACAGCCTCCTAGGCTATGGCTACACCTTC. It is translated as CASSRDSLLGYGYTF.